Reported below is one T cell receptor beta chain. A read error may produce the germline difference seen at one junction end. The sample originates from a study of CD8+CD57+ T cells in acquired aplastic anemia. Study information: Mean yield of DNA from sorted CD4+ and CD8+ cells was about 3.2 ug.

Germline CDR1 SGHKS, CDR2 YYEKEE (reference sequence). The CDR3 consists of 16 residues. Genomic DNA, the template, was used for profiling of the TCR beta VDJ and CDR3. TCRdb independently ran MiXCR on the reads; one entry per CDR3 protein. The sample holds some 240,000 distinct CDR3 sequences, 34% seen once. V and J are TRBV5-5 and TRBJ2-7; 10 bases agree with TRBD1. The source of this sequence is a human donor in good health, serving as a control. Sample: sorted CD4+, CD8+, or CD8+CD57+ T cells (not recorded which) from PBMCs. The CDR3 loop is CANSLKGDRGGYEQYF. The DNA of the CDR3 is TGTGCCAACAGCTTGAAAGGGGACAGGGGCGGCTACGAGCAGTACTTC.